These T cell receptor beta chains were read from a single sample in a study of blood T cell repertoires in COVID-19. The assay was immunoSEQ multiplex PCR, and TCRdb's table has in-frame clones only and misses some. The sample lists 300,000 to 350,000 clones, about nine tenths seen once, with over 6% in the top ten. The specimen was peripheral blood. These receptors were taken from a woman aged 45-65 years with COVID-19, enrolled during active disease. The CDR3 runs from the conserved cysteine through the conserved F or W. The D gene is left open where the match is weak. Rows give clone size only sometimes, using once, few, many, or a class for an expanded clone.

d_gene: -
abundance: -
v_gene: TRBV10-3
j_gene: TRBJ2-5
CDR3aa: CATMGGQQETQYF
CDR3nt: TGTGCCACAATGGGCGGACAGCAAGAGACCCAGTACTTC

d_gene: -
abundance: -
v_gene: TRBV30
j_gene: TRBJ2-5
CDR3aa: CAWSGPGMETQYF
CDR3nt: TGTGCCTGGAGTGGGCCGGGAATGGAGACCCAGTACTTC

d_gene: TRBD1
abundance: few
v_gene: TRBV9
j_gene: TRBJ2-7
CDR3aa: CASSVGTPTTGFGYEQYF
CDR3nt: TGTGCCAGCAGCGTAGGAACTCCAACGACAGGGTTCGGCTACGAGCAGTACTTC

d_gene: -
abundance: -
v_gene: TRBV27
j_gene: TRBJ2-7
CDR3aa: CASSFGSRYEQYF
CDR3nt: TGTGCCAGCAGTTTTGGGAGTAGGTACGAGCAGTACTTC

d_gene: TRBD2
abundance: -
v_gene: TRBV7-9
j_gene: TRBJ2-7
CDR3aa: CASRTSGSAYEQYF
CDR3nt: TGTGCCAGCAGGACTAGCGGGAGCGCCTACGAGCAGTACTTC

d_gene: TRBD2
abundance: -
v_gene: TRBV6-5
j_gene: TRBJ2-1
CDR3aa: CASSVLAENYNEQFF
CDR3nt: TGTGCCAGCAGCGTTCTAGCGGAAAACTACAATGAGCAGTTCTTC

d_gene: -
abundance: -
v_gene: TRBV6-6
j_gene: TRBJ2-7
CDR3aa: CASSYAQGTTYEQYF
CDR3nt: TGTGCCAGCAGTTACGCACAGGGAACTACCTACGAGCAGTACTTC

d_gene: -
abundance: -
v_gene: TRBV4-1
j_gene: TRBJ1-4
CDR3aa: CASSQNRVNEKLFF
CDR3nt: TGCGCCAGCAGCCAAAACAGGGTTAATGAAAAACTGTTTTTT

d_gene: TRBD2
abundance: few
v_gene: TRBV28
j_gene: TRBJ2-3
CDR3aa: CASSTTSGVGSTDTQYF
CDR3nt: TGTGCCAGCAGTACCACTAGCGGGGTTGGGAGCACAGATACGCAGTATTTT

d_gene: -
abundance: -
v_gene: TRBV4-3
j_gene: TRBJ2-2
CDR3aa: CASSSEGSGNTGELFF
CDR3nt: TGCGCCAGCAGCTCCGAGGGTAGCGGGAACACCGGGGAGCTGTTTTTT

d_gene: -
abundance: -
v_gene: TRBV14
j_gene: TRBJ2-7
CDR3aa: CASSQAGRAHSYEQYF
CDR3nt: TGTGCCAGCAGCCAAGCGGGCAGGGCCCACTCCTACGAGCAGTACTTC

d_gene: -
abundance: once
v_gene: TRBV9
j_gene: TRBJ2-5
CDR3aa: CASSVQGGETQYF
CDR3nt: TGTGCCAGCAGCGTACAGGGGGGAGAGACCCAGTACTTC

d_gene: -
abundance: few
v_gene: TRBV6-4
j_gene: TRBJ1-5
CDR3aa: CASSEGGGNQPQHF
CDR3nt: TGTGCCAGCAGTGAGGGGGGTGGCAATCAGCCCCAGCATTTT

d_gene: -
abundance: -
v_gene: TRBV11-3
j_gene: TRBJ2-7
CDR3aa: CASSQQASSYEQYF
CDR3nt: TGTGCCAGCAGTCAGCAGGCGAGCTCCTACGAGCAGTACTTC

d_gene: -
abundance: once
v_gene: TRBV6-6
j_gene: TRBJ2-7
CDR3aa: CASSYNRQGGEQYF
CDR3nt: TGTGCCAGCAGTTACAATCGGCAGGGGGGCGAGCAGTACTTC

d_gene: -
abundance: -
v_gene: TRBV19
j_gene: TRBJ1-1
CDR3aa: CASSEDSLNTEAFF
CDR3nt: TGTGCCAGTAGTGAGGACAGCTTGAACACTGAAGCTTTCTTT

d_gene: -
abundance: -
v_gene: TRBV10-2
j_gene: TRBJ1-3
CDR3aa: CASRGSSGFGNTIYF
CDR3nt: TGCGCCAGCAGGGGGTCTTCAGGGTTTGGAAACACCATATATTTT

d_gene: -
abundance: -
v_gene: TRBV27
j_gene: TRBJ2-7
CDR3aa: CASSGGFGGSEGEQYF
CDR3nt: TGTGCCAGCAGTGGGGGTTTCGGAGGGTCAGAGGGCGAGCAGTACTTC

d_gene: -
abundance: -
v_gene: TRBV27
j_gene: TRBJ1-6
CDR3aa: CASSLDRLLTPLHF
CDR3nt: TGTGCCAGCAGTTTAGACAGGCTTTTAACACCCCTCCACTTT

d_gene: -
abundance: -
v_gene: TRBV29-1
j_gene: TRBJ2-7
CDR3aa: CSGGERYEQYF
CDR3nt: TGCAGCGGGGGGGAGCGCTACGAGCAGTACTTC

d_gene: -
abundance: -
v_gene: TRBV5-1
j_gene: TRBJ2-7
CDR3aa: CASSLAGTPTYEQYF
CDR3nt: TGCGCCAGCAGCTTGGCCGGGACACCGACCTACGAGCAGTACTTC

d_gene: TRBD1
abundance: -
v_gene: TRBV6-7
j_gene: TRBJ1-6
CDR3aa: CASSYSGQGQNSPLHF
CDR3nt: TGTGCCAGCAGTTACTCCGGACAGGGACAAAATTCACCCCTCCACTTT

d_gene: TRBD2
abundance: -
v_gene: TRBV7-9
j_gene: TRBJ2-3
CDR3aa: CASSPTSGSSTDTQYF
CDR3nt: TGTGCCAGCAGCCCAACTAGCGGAAGTAGCACAGATACGCAGTATTTT

d_gene: -
abundance: once
v_gene: TRBV9
j_gene: TRBJ2-1
CDR3aa: CASSVSGSTYNEQFF
CDR3nt: TGTGCCAGCAGCGTCAGCGGGTCTACCTACAATGAGCAGTTCTTC

d_gene: TRBD1
abundance: -
v_gene: TRBV7-9
j_gene: TRBJ1-2
CDR3aa: CASSPGQGPYGYTF
CDR3nt: TGTGCCAGCAGCCCGGGACAGGGGCCCTATGGCTACACCTTC

d_gene: -
abundance: -
v_gene: TRBV10-2
j_gene: TRBJ1-6
CDR3aa: CASSESAGFNSPLHF
CDR3nt: TGCGCCAGCAGTGAGTCAGCAGGGTTTAATTCACCCCTCCACTTT

d_gene: TRBD1
abundance: -
v_gene: TRBV3-1/TRBV3-2
j_gene: TRBJ1-3
CDR3aa: CASSQDRGQGFTIYF
CDR3nt: TGTGCCAGCAGCCAAGATAGGGGACAGGGTTTCACCATATATTTT

d_gene: TRBD1
abundance: -
v_gene: TRBV6-5
j_gene: TRBJ2-1
CDR3aa: CASSSGQYNNEQFF
CDR3nt: TGTGCCAGCAGTTCGGGACAGTATAACAATGAGCAGTTCTTC

d_gene: TRBD2
abundance: -
v_gene: TRBV30
j_gene: TRBJ2-3
CDR3aa: CAATSGSTDTQYF
CDR3nt: TGTGCCGCGACTAGCGGTAGCACAGATACGCAGTATTTT

d_gene: TRBD2
abundance: -
v_gene: TRBV24-1
j_gene: TRBJ2-3
CDR3aa: CATSDRTSGSFRDTQYF
CDR3nt: TGTGCCACCAGTGATAGGACTAGCGGGAGTTTCCGGGATACGCAGTATTTT

d_gene: TRBD2
abundance: -
v_gene: TRBV18
j_gene: TRBJ2-5
CDR3aa: CASSPLPSQRGIGETQYF
CDR3nt: TGTGCCAGCTCACCCCTTCCTTCCCAGCGGGGGATAGGAGAGACCCAGTACTTC

d_gene: TRBD2
abundance: -
v_gene: TRBV19
j_gene: TRBJ2-1
CDR3aa: CASSIPPRGAGVVNEQFF
CDR3nt: TGTGCCAGTAGTATCCCTCCCCGCGGAGCGGGAGTAGTAAATGAGCAGTTCTTC

d_gene: TRBD1
abundance: -
v_gene: TRBV15
j_gene: TRBJ2-5
CDR3aa: CATSRGETGEGETQYF
CDR3nt: TGTGCCACCAGCAGAGGGGAGACAGGGGAAGGGGAGACCCAGTACTTC

d_gene: -
abundance: -
v_gene: TRBV7-8
j_gene: TRBJ2-7
CDR3aa: CASSFVQGGEQYF
CDR3nt: TGTGCCAGCAGCTTTGTCCAGGGAGGCGAGCAGTACTTC